This T cell receptor beta chain was found in a study of blood T cells in healthy people across ages. Primers used in a second PCR of roughly 6 to 11 cycles were a sample-barcoded 5' primer and a J-beta primer mix. One entry per CDR3 protein, called by TCRdb with MiXCR from the 5' RACE reads. The data show fewer than 900,000 distinct CDR3 sequences, more than 40% seen once. Comments on this clonotype: Its antigen is unknown.

With each sample, at least 5 micrograms of total RNA were extracted. V lost 0 bases to trimming and J lost 4 bases; unmatched junction nucleotides: 1. Germline V gives CDR1 SGHRS, CDR2 YFSETQ. There are 14 residues in the CDR3. Study results and caveats: The unknown donor CMV status may have confounded expanded clonotype changes. TCR beta diversity per million T cells fell roughly linearly with age.

This chain uses TRBV5-1 with TRBJ2-3, with TRBD2 identical over 8 bases. This sequence originates from a woman between 55 and 75 years old in good health. The specimen sequenced was blood. The CDR3 coding sequence is TGCGCCAGCAGCTTGGATAGCGGGGCAGATACGCAGTATTTT. Translating gives CASSLDSGADTQYF. The whole variable domain, filled in from reference TRBV5-1 and TRBJ2-3, reads KAGVTQTPRYLIKTRGQQVTLSCSPISGHRSVSWYQQTPGQGLQFLFEYFSETQRNKGNFPGRFSGRQFSNSRSEMNVSTLELGDSALYLCASSLDSGADTQYFGPGTRLTVL.